These T cell receptor beta chains were read from a single sample in a study of breast tumors, draining lymph nodes, adjacent tissues. TCRdb called the multiplex PCR reads again in MiXCR, with one record for every CDR3 protein. Found here are about 100,000 distinct CDR3 sequences, around 20% of them singletons; the top ten hold roughly 1.3%. Sample: axillary lymph node tissue. These receptor sequences come from a female donor with breast cancer. Some clones in this sample may be carry-over from other donors' samples. CDR3s include the opening cysteine and the closing phenylalanine or tryptophan. The D gene is left open where the match is weak. Only some rows state a clone size, as once, few, many or a class for expanded clones.

TRBJ2-1,TRBV19,TRBD2,many,TGTGCCAGTAGTATCCGGACTAGCGGGAGGTCTGGCAATGAGCAGTTCTTC,CASSIRTSGRSGNEQFF
TRBJ2-2,TRBV15,NA,once,TGTGCCACCAGCAGGAAACAACTGGAAAACGCCGGGGAGCTGTTTTTT,CATSRKQLENAGELFF
TRBJ2-1,TRBV12-3/TRBV12-4,TRBD2,many,TGTGCCAGCAGTTTAGAGCTCACTAGCGGGAGTTTCCATGAGCAGTTCTTC,CASSLELTSGSFHEQFF
TRBJ2-3,TRBV20-1,NA,many,TGCAGTGCGGTCAAGGGACTCACAGATACGCAGTATTTT,CSAVKGLTDTQYF
TRBJ1-5,TRBV2,NA,NA,TGTGCCAGCAGTAAAGGGAACAATCAGCCCCAGCATTTT,CASSKGNNQPQHF
TRBJ2-3,TRBV5-6,NA,many,TGTGCCAGCAGCTTTGGGGGGGCTACAGATACGCAGTATTTT,CASSFGGATDTQYF
TRBJ2-1,TRBV11-2,TRBD2,many,TGTGCCAGCAGCACACTAGCGGGGGGCTACAATGAGCAGTTCTTC,CASSTLAGGYNEQFF
TRBJ2-2,TRBV12-3/TRBV12-4,NA,few,TGTGCCAGCAGTAGGGACGGTGGATTGAGCACCGGGGAGCTGTTTTTT,CASSRDGGLSTGELFF
TRBJ2-5,TRBV2,NA,many,TGTGCCAGCAGTCTCGGGGCCCGAGAGACCCAGTACTTC,CASSLGARETQYF
TRBJ1-3,TRBV18,NA,NA,TGTGCCAGCTCCCTCAAGGGGGCTGGAAACACCATATATTTT,CASSLKGAGNTIYF
TRBJ1-4,TRBV12-3/TRBV12-4,NA,many,TGTGCCAGCAGTTTAGTAGCACAGGGTAATGAAAAACTGTTTTTT,CASSLVAQGNEKLFF
TRBJ2-3,TRBV4-2,NA,many,TGTGCCAGCAGCCAAGATCCAACAGATACGCAGTATTTT,CASSQDPTDTQYF
TRBJ2-7,TRBV25-1,NA,once,TGTGCCAGGACTGCGCGCCAGCAGCTTGGATTCGAGCAGTACTTC,CARTARQQLGFEQYF
TRBJ2-3,TRBV11-2,TRBD2,NA,TGTGCCAGCAGCTCCGGACAGCTACTAGCGGAGGTCCTGATAGATACGCAGTATTTT,CASSSGQLLAEVLIDTQYF
TRBJ2-5,TRBV5-8,TRBD2,many,TGTGCCAGCAGCCCTACTAGCGGAGAGACCCAGTACTTC,CASSPTSGETQYF
TRBJ1-5,TRBV2,NA,many,TGTGCCAGCAGCGAAGATCGTGGGGGTCAGCCCCAGCATTTT,CASSEDRGGQPQHF
TRBJ2-3,TRBV3-1,TRBD2,NA,TGTGCCAGCAGCCTGAATAGCGGGGGGGCGAGTGGCGTGCAGTATTTT,CASSLNSGGASGVQYF
TRBJ1-3,TRBV27,TRBD1,few,TGTGCCAGCAGTTCAGGGACAGGTCTTGGTGGAAACACCATATATTTT,CASSSGTGLGGNTIYF
TRBJ1-3,TRBV27,NA,NA,TGTGCCAGCAGATCCGGGTACGGTCCTGGAAACACCATATATTTT,CASRSGYGPGNTIYF
TRBJ1-3,TRBV30,NA,few,TGTGCCTGGAGTGAGGTCCGATCCCGGACAGTCGGGAACACCATATATTTT,CAWSEVRSRTVGNTIYF
TRBJ2-5,TRBV6-5,TRBD1,many,TGTGCCACCCTAGACGGACAGGCTCGGGAGACCCAGTACTTC,CATLDGQARETQYF
TRBJ1-4,TRBV20-1,NA,many,TGCAGTGCTAGAGATCGAGGGAGGGGTAAAGATAATGAAAAACTGTTTTTT,CSARDRGRGKDNEKLFF
TRBJ2-1,TRBV3-1,TRBD2,few,TGTGCCAGCAGCCCCAGCGGGGGGGGCTCCTACAATGAGCAGTTCTTC,CASSPSGGGSYNEQFF
TRBJ2-5,TRBV12-3/TRBV12-4,NA,NA,TGTGCCAGCAAAAGGGCGGGTACCATTCAAGAGACCCAGTACTTC,CASKRAGTIQETQYF
TRBJ1-2,TRBV7-9,TRBD1,many,TGTGCCAGCAGCTCCTACGGACAGGACTACAACTATGGCTACACCTTC,CASSSYGQDYNYGYTF
TRBJ2-1,TRBV6-2/TRBV6-3,NA,few,TGTGCCAGCGGCTCCTACAATGAGCAGTTCTTC,CASGSYNEQFF